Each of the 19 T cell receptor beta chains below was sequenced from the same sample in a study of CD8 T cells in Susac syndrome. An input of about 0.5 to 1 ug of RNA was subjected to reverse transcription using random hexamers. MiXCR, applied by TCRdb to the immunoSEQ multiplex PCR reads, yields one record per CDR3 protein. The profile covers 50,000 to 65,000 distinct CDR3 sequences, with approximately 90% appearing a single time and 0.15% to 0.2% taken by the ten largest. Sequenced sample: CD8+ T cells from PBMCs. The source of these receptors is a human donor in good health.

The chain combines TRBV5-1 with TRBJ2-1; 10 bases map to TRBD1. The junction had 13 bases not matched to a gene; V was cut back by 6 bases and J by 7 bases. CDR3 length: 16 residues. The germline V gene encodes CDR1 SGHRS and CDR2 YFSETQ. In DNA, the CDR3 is TGCGCCAGCACGCCTAAAACGACAGGGGGCTGGAATGAGCAGTTCTTC. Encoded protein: CASTPKTTGGWNEQFF.

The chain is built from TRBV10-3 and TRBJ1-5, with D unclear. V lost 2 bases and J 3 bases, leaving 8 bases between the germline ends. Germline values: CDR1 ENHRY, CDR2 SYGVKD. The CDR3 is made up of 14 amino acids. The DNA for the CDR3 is TGTGCCATCAGTGAGCTGAGAGACAATCAGCCCCAGCATTTT. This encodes CAISELRDNQPQHF.

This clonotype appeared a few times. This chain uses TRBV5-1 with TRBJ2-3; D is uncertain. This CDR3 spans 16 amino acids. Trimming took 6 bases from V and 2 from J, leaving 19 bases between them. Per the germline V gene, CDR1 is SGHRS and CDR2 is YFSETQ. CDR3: CASTQSGRKSTDTQYF. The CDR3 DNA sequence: TGCGCCAGCACCCAATCCGGACGGAAATCCACAGATACGCAGTATTTT. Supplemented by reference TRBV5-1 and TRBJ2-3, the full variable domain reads KAGVTQTPRYLIKTRGQQVTLSCSPISGHRSVSWYQQTPGQGLQFLFEYFSETQRNKGNFPGRFSGRQFSNSRSEMNVSTLELGDSALYLCASTQSGRKSTDTQYFGPGTRLTVL.

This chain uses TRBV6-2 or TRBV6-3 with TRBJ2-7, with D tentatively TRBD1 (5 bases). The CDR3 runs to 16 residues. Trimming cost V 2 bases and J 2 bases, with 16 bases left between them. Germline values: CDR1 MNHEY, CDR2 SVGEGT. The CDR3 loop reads CASSYGPDSIPYEQYF. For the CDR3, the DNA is TGTGCCAGCAGTTACGGCCCAGACAGCATACCCTACGAGCAGTACTTC.

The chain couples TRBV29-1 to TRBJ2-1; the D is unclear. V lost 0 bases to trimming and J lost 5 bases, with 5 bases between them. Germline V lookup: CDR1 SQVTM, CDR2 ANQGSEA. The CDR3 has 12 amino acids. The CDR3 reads CSVEDKDNEQFF. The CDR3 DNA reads TGCAGCGTTGAAGATAAGGACAATGAGCAGTTCTTC.

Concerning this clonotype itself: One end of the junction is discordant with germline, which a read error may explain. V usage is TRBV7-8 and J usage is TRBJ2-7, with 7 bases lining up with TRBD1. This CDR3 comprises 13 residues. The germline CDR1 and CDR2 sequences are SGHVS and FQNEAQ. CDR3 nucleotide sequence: TGTGCTAGCAGCAAAGGACAGGCCTACGAGCAGTACTTC. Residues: CASSKGQAYEQYF. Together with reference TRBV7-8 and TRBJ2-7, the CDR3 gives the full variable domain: GAGVSQSPRYKVAKRGQDVALRCDPISGHVSLFWYQQALGQGPEFLTYFQNEAQLDKSGLPSDRFFAERPEGSVSTLKIQRTQQEDSAVYLCASSKGQAYEQYFGPGTRLTVT.

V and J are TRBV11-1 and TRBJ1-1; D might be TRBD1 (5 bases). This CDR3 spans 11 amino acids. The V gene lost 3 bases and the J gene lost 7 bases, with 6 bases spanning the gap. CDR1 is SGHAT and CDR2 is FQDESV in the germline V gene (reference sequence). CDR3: CASSFQGEAFF. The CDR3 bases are TGTGCCAGCAGCTTTCAGGGTGAAGCTTTCTTT.

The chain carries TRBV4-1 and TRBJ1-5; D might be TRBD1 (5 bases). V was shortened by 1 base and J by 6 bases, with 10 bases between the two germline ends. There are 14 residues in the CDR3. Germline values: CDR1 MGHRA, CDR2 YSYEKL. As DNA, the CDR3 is TGCGCCAGCAGCCAAGCCCTCGACAGTCAGCCCCAGCATTTT. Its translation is CASSQALDSQPQHF.

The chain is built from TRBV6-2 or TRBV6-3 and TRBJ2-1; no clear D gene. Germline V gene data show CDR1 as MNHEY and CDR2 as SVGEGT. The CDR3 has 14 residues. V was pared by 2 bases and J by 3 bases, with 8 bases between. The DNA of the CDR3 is TGTGCCAGCAGTTACCAGGACGGCTACAATGAGCAGTTCTTC. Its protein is CASSYQDGYNEQFF.

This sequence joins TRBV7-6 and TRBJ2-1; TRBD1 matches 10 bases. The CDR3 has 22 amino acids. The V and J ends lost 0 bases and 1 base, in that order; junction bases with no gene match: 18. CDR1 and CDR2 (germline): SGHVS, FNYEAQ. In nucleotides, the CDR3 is TGTGCCAGCAGCTTAGCGGCTGGTGGGGACAGGGGATCCCGCCTTTCCTACAATGAGCAGTTCTTC. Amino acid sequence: CASSLAAGGDRGSRLSYNEQFF.

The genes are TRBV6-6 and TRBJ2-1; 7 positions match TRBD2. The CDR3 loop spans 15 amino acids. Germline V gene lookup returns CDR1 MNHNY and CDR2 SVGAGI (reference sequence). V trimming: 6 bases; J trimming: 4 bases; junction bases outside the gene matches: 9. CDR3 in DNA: TGTGCCAGCAGCCCCATTGGCGGGGGTTACAATGAGCAGTTCTTC. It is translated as CASSPIGGGYNEQFF.

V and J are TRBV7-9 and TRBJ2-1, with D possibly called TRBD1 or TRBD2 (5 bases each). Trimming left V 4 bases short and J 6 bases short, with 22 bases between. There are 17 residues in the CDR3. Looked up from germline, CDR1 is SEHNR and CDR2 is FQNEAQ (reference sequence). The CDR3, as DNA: TGTGCCAGCAGCTCACCTCACGGGGCCGTCCGGCCCAATGAGCAGTTCTTC. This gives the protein CASSSPHGAVRPNEQFF.

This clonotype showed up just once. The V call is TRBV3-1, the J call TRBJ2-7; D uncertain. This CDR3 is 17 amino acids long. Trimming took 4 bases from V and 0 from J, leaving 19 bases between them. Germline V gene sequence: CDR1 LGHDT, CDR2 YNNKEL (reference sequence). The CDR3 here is CASSRGTMGLVSYEQYF. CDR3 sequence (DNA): TGTGCCAGCAGCCGAGGTACGATGGGTCTCGTCTCCTACGAGCAGTACTTC.

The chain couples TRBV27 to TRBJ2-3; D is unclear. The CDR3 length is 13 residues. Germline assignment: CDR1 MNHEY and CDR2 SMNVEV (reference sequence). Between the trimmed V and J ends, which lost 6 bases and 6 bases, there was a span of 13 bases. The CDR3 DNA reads TGTGCCAGCAGCTACTCCTTCGGGGATACGCAGTATTTT. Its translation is CASSYSFGDTQYF.

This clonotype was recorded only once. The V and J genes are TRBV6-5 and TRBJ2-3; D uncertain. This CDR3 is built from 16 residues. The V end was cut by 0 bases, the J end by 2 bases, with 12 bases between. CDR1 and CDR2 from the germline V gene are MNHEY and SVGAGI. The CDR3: CASSYSFRASTDTQYF. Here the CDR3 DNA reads TGTGCCAGCAGTTACTCGTTCCGAGCCTCCACAGATACGCAGTATTTT.

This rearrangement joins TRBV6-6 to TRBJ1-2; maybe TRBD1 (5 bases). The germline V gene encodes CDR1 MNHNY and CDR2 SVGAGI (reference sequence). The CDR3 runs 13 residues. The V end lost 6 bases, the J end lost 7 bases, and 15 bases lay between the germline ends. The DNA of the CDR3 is TGTGCCAGCAGCCATCAGGGTTCAGTTGGCTACACCTTC. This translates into CASSHQGSVGYTF.

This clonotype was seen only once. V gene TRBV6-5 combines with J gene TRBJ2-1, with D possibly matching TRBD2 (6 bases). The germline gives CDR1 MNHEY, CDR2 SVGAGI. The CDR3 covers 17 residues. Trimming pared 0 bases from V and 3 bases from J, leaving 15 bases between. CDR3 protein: CASSYSEAGPLYNEQFF. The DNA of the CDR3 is TGTGCCAGCAGTTACTCGGAGGCGGGACCCCTCTACAATGAGCAGTTCTTC.

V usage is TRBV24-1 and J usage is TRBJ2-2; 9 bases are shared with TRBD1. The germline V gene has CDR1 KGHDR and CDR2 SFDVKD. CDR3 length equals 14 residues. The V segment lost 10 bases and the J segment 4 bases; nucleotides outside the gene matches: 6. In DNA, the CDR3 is TGTGCCACTGCCGGGACAGGGAGCACCGGGGAGCTGTTTTTT. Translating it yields CATAGTGSTGELFF.

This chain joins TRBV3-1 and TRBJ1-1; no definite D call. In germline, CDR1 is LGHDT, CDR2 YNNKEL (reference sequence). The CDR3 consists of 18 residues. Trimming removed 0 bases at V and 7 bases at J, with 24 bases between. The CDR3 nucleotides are TGTGCCAGCAGCCAAGAATCGGCACGTCGGCATGAGGGTGGTGAAGCTTTCTTT. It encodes CASSQESARRHEGGEAFF.